Sequencing of this TCR beta chain was carried out in a study of blood T cell repertoires in COVID-19. Study-wide context: Nucleic acid was either cDNA or gDNA, and it came from T cells, B-cell-depleted T cells, or PBMCs.

The germline gives CDR1 DFQATT, CDR2 SNEGSKA (reference sequence). The CDR3 covers 11 residues. The germline V and J ends were trimmed by 4 bases and 14 bases, with 12 bases remaining between them. Per the original methods: Amplifying reference gene primers gave estimates of nucleated cell counts. The assay was immunoSEQ multiplex PCR, and TCRdb's table has in-frame clones only and misses some. V and J calls and clone size are those listed in that table; D and trimming were worked out from the DNA. The data show around 130,000 clones, more than 80% seen once. The TCR originated in a human donor in a cohort sampled during active COVID-19. The specimen was peripheral blood. V gene TRBV20-1 combines with J gene TRBJ1-6; TRBD1 might be the D (6 bases). The CDR3 reads CSAMLRGSLHF. The CDR3 DNA reads TGCAGTGCTATGTTGAGGGGGTCCCTCCACTTT.